A selection of T cell receptor beta chains follows, all from one sample in a study of beta chain features in type 1 diabetes. Repertoires were generated with immunoSEQ multiplex PCR, while TCRdb's copy carries only in-frame clones and drops some. Here the sample spans 400,000 or so clones, roughly 9.8% being singletons. Sequencing was performed on central memory CD4+ T cells from blood. Receptors were obtained from a man aged 25 to 40 with type 1 diabetes. Both conserved end residues are part of each CDR3.

v_call	j_call	cdr3_aa
TRBV10-1	TRBJ2-3	CASSEAGVTDTQYF
TRBV9	TRBJ2-7	CASSVSPVDSYEQYF
TRBV29-1	TRBJ2-1	CSVEDRGSGRGGEQFF
TRBV19	TRBJ1-1	CARNTEAFF
TRBV7-2	TRBJ1-1	CASSPQGPGKGTEAFF
TRBV2	TRBJ2-7	CAGGGHPYEQYF
TRBV27	TRBJ2-3	CASSPPQLAGGGRAQYF
TRBV5-6	TRBJ2-2	CASSLGVSRTGELFF
TRBV5-1	TRBJ2-7	CASSPTGTYSYEQYF
TRBV7-9	TRBJ2-5	CASSLARQETQYF
TRBV4-3	TRBJ2-3	CASSQGSGAGADTQYF
TRBV11-3	TRBJ2-1	CASGSIGNEQFF
TRBV11-2	TRBJ2-1	CASSLTEKNEQFF